This is a list of T cell receptor beta chains from one sample in a study of blood T cell repertoires in COVID-19. Measured with immunoSEQ multiplex PCR; TCRdb has only the in-frame clones, and not every one. The sample lists 250,000 to 300,000 clones; roughly 88% were seen once. The sample consisted of peripheral blood. Receptors originate from a woman aged 30 to 39 with acute or convalescent COVID-19. CDR3s include the opening cysteine and the closing phenylalanine or tryptophan. Each record gives: V gene, CDR3 protein.

TRBV29-1 CSVVGGGDTQYF
TRBV29-1 CSAMTATNEKLFF
TRBV24-1 CATSRTGSGANVLTF
TRBV19 CASSIGGTGGDGYTF
TRBV3-1/TRBV3-2 CASSPGLALSSYNEQFF
TRBV5-1 CASSSMQGADTQYF
TRBV7-9 CASRSGQGSGYTF
TRBV5-4 CASSLDLAGTYNEQFF
TRBV9 CASSDGLAGAGTGELFF
TRBV10-1 CASRDSGQYNEQFF
TRBV19 CASSKDRVPVF
TRBV9 CASSVADRLNTGELFF
TRBV18 CASSPGDRSDYGYTF
TRBV2 CASRDPADREETQYF
TRBV6-4 CASSDRARRAVDTQYF
TRBV27 CASSPPGLAGPYEQYF
TRBV5-8 CASSSGQGNEAFF
TRBV10-3 CAILEGPGETQYF
TRBV6-1 CASSELAGGPNEQFF
TRBV29-1 CSVRKTANYGYTF
TRBV19 CASRLTQGAGNTIYF
TRBV11-3 CASSPRTGFDSPLHF
TRBV25-1 CASSALRHSTVQYF
TRBV27 CASSFTPNGATEAFF
TRBV10-1 CARQPPGQGSNSYEQYF
TRBV3-1/TRBV3-2 CASSQGATGELFF
TRBV10-3 CAISGTGGHTDTQYF
TRBV7-2 CASSLTTRGGAEAFF
TRBV6-2/TRBV6-3 CASSRTAGVQEQYF
TRBV6-5 CASSYSPGAGYGYTF
TRBV7-8 CASSSALAGDPYEQYF
TRBV30 CAWSVTQRNTIYF
TRBV19 CASSTSGAYEQYF
TRBV7-2 CASSGRTFVTEAFF
TRBV13 CASSLGGQLVDGYTF
TRBV30 CAWRGQGYNQPQHF
TRBV5-6 CASSPRYNEQFF
TRBV9 CASSVGGGRTDTQYF
TRBV23-1 CARNQGAPGHF
TRBV19 CASSIVKAASTYGYGYTF
TRBV5-4 CASSFRQKETQYF
TRBV6-1 CASNSRARGSPLHF
TRBV5-5 CASSLQGRQPQHF
TRBV19 CASSPPSSGNTIYF
TRBV30 CAWSDGNEQFF
TRBV7-8 CASSLVDEQYF
TRBV14 CASSPGTGGANEQFF
TRBV6-5 CASSPWGENTGELFF
TRBV19 CASSFGTSNTGELFF
TRBV4-1 CASSQEEGSGRAYEQYF
TRBV5-1 CASSLGSWRESEETQYF
TRBV24-1 CATSVPGGSHNEQFF
TRBV2 CASSRDIGELFF
TRBV27 CASSSTGGADEKLFF
TRBV5-1 CASLAAPGGSGEQYF